One and the same sample provided the 13 T cell receptor beta chains below, sequenced in a study of tumor-infiltrating lymphocytes in primary liver carcinoma. TCR beta cDNA was prepared out of roughly 500 ng total RNA by means of a constant-region primer. Slightly modified ARM-PCR served as the procedure for the TCR beta libraries. These libraries came from three rounds of nested multiplex PCR. Both of the initial two PCR rounds ran for about 9 cycles and employed TRBV1-TRBV30 forward primers alongside a C-beta reverse primer. MiXCR was run by TCRdb on the multiplex PCR reads, yielding one entry per CDR3 protein. The sample records under 200,000 distinct CDR3 sequences, about 65% being singletons. Unsorted whole blood yielded the blood RNA, and germline DNA was also extracted. Sequenced sample: peripheral blood. The receptors were sampled from a woman aged 55-70 years with primary liver carcinoma and hepatitis B virus infection.

The chain carries TRBV7-9 and TRBJ2-2; D is unresolved. The germline gives CDR1 SEHNR, CDR2 FQNEAQ (reference sequence). This CDR3 has 12 residues. V lost 6 bases and J lost 1, with 3 bases in between. For the CDR3, the DNA is TGTGCCAGCAGAGAGAACACCGGGGAGCTGTTTTTT. As protein: CASRENTGELFF.

This clonotype was recorded many times. The rearrangement joins TRBV10-3 to TRBJ2-7; tentatively, D is TRBD1 (6 bases). The V gene's germline CDR1 is ENHRY and CDR2 SYGVKD. The V gene lost 7 bases and the J gene lost 2 bases, with 15 bases spanning the gap. The CDR3 totals 14 residues. The CDR3 region is CAITAGTPPYEQYF. The CDR3 DNA follows: TGTGCCATCACCGCCGGGACACCACCCTACGAGCAGTACTTC.

This clonotype was counted between two and nine times. A much bigger clone sits one base away, suggesting this may be a read error. The V gene is TRBV7-9, the J gene TRBJ2-3, with 7 bases aligning to TRBD2. Trimming at V came to 6 bases and at J to 8 bases, leaving 17 bases not matched to a gene. This CDR3 has 16 amino acids. CDR1 and CDR2 (germline): SEHNR, FQNEAQ (reference sequence). The CDR3 DNA reads as TGTGCCAGCAGGCCCCCCCGCGGGAGAGGAACGGGTACGCAGTATTTT. This gives the protein CASRPPRGRGTGTQYF.

Notes on this clonotype: Possible read error: a much larger clone is one base away. The chain has TRBV6-1 and TRBJ1-5; 9 nucleotides align to TRBD1. Germline CDR1 reads MNHNS; CDR2 reads SASEGT. The CDR3 spans 14 residues. CDR3 amino acids: CVSRGTGKSQPQHF. The CDR3 nucleotides are TGTGTCAGCAGGGGGACAGGGAAGTCACAGCCCCAGCATTTT.

This clonotype came up once. The chain has TRBV11-1 and TRBJ1-6; TRBD1 might be the D (5 bases). Per the germline V gene, CDR1 is SGHAT and CDR2 is FQDESV (reference sequence). The CDR3 loop spans 14 amino acids. V lost 3 bases, J lost 11 bases, and 14 bases lay in between. The CDR3 loop reads CASSFREGNPPLHF. CDR3 sequence (DNA): TGTGCCAGCAGCTTCAGGGAAGGGAATCCACCCCTCCACTTT. Variable domain in full (rest from reference TRBV11-1 and TRBJ1-6): EAEVAQSPRYKITEKSQAVAFWCDPISGHATLYWYRQILGQGPELLVQFQDESVVDDSQLPKDRFSAERLKGVDSTLKIQPAELGDSAMYLCASSFREGNPPLHFGNGTRLTVT.

To note about this clonotype: Compared with germline, one end of the junction differs, possibly owing to a read error. The genes are TRBV11-2 and TRBJ1-5; 7 nucleotides match TRBD1. Germline lookup yields CDR1 SGHAT and CDR2 FQNNGV. The CDR3 totals 13 residues. The CDR3 DNA sequence: TGTGCCAGCAGCTGGGACAGTAATCAGCTCCAGCATTTT. It yields the protein CASSWDSNQLQHF.

Concerning this clonotype: A much larger clone is a single base away; this may be a read error. This rearrangement joins TRBV5-1 to TRBJ2-7; TRBD2 agrees at 9 bases. V dropped 4 bases and J dropped 9; count of bases not matched to a gene: 8. This CDR3 comprises 13 residues. Per germline, CDR1 SGHRS and CDR2 YFSETQ. Written as DNA, the CDR3 is TGCGCCAGCAGCCCCTGGACTAGCGTCGGGCAGTACTTC. This sequence encodes CASSPWTSVGQYF.

Of note for this clonotype: Likely a read error: the CDR3 ends without its conserved phenylalanine or tryptophan. V gene TRBV11-2 combines with J gene TRBJ1-1; 9 bases map to TRBD1. Germline lookup yields CDR1 SGHAT and CDR2 FQNNGV. Unmatched junction bases numbered 3, after V lost 2 bases and J lost 5 bases. The CDR3 length is 14 residues. CDR3 sequence: CASSLPQGATEAFL. The CDR3 coding sequence is TGTGCCAGCAGCTTACCACAGGGGGCAACTGAAGCTTTCCTT.

This clonotype was recorded at least ten times. V gene TRBV6-5 combines with J gene TRBJ2-4; no clear D. CDR3 length: 13 amino acids. In germline, CDR1 is MNHEY, CDR2 SVGAGI. The V and J ends lost 0 bases and 7 bases respectively, with 7 bases between them. DNA for the CDR3: TGTGCCAGCAGTTACTCGCTGGGGAACATTCAGTACTTC. Amino acid sequence: CASSYSLGNIQYF.

This clonotype qualifies as medium-sized. The rearrangement uses TRBV11-1 and TRBJ2-1; D gene ambiguous. V was trimmed by 5 bases and J by 2 bases, leaving 10 bases between them. The length of the CDR3 is 14 residues. Germline CDR1 SGHAT, CDR2 FQDESV (reference sequence). The CDR3 DNA sequence: TGTGCCAGCAGCACCCCGGGCCCCTACAATGAGCAGTTCTTC. This gives the protein CASSTPGPYNEQFF.

The chain is built from TRBV11-3 and TRBJ2-2, with no clear D. CDR3 length: 13 residues. Looked up from germline, CDR1 is SGHNT and CDR2 is YENEEA. With 4 bases removed from V and 9 bases from J, the gap between germline ends came to 12 bases. CDR3 residues: CASSSINARELFF. The CDR3 DNA is TGTGCCAGCAGCTCTATTAACGCCCGGGAGCTGTTTTTT.

This clonotype occurred a few times. The junction departs from the called germline gene at one end, perhaps through a read error. CDR3: CASSLGPTLNF. CDR3 nucleotide sequence: TGTGCCAGCAGCCTAGGCCCTACCCTGAACTTC. The V gene is TRBV7-9, the J gene TRBJ2-7; D remains unclear. Germline lookup yields CDR1 SEHNR and CDR2 FQNEAQ (reference sequence). The CDR3 extends over 11 amino acids. Complete variable domain (other parts from reference TRBV7-9 and TRBJ2-7): DTGVSQNPRHKITKRGQNVTFRCDPISEHNRLYWYRQTLGQGPEFLTYFQNEAQLEKSRLLSDRFSAERPKGSFSTLEIQRTEQGDSAMYLCASSLGPTLNFGPGTRLTVT.

This chain links TRBV28 with TRBJ2-7; D unclear. The better agreement between TRBJ2-1 and the DNA end casts doubt on the J call. Germline CDR1 is MDHEN and CDR2 is SYDVKM. This CDR3 has 18 residues. In DNA form, the CDR3 reads TGTGCCAGCAGCTATACCCTTCCTCGGATCCCACGAAACAATGAGCAGTTCTTC. It yields the protein CASSYTLPRIPRNNEQFF.